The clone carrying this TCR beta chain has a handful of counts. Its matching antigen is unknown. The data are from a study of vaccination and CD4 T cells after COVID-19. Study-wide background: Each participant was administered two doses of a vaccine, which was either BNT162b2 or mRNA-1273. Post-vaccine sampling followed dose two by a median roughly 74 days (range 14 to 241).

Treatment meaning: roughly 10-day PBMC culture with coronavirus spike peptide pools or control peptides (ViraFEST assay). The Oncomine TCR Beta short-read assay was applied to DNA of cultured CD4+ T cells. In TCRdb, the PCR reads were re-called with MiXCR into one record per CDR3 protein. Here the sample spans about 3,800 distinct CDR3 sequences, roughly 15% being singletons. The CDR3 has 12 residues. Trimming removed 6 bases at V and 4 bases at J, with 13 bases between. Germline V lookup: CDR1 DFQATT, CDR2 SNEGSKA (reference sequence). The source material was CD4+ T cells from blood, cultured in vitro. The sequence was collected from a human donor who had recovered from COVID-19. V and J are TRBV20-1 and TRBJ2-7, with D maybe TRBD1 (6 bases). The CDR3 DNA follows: TGCAGTGCCCTCAAGGGGGATTACGAGCAGTACTTC. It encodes CSALKGDYEQYF.